These 26 T cell receptor beta chains were all obtained from the same sample, sequenced in a study of PD-1 blockade in classical Hodgkin lymphoma. Repertoires were generated with immunoSEQ multiplex PCR, while TCRdb's copy carries only in-frame clones and drops some. Here the sample spans some 30,000 clones, 88% being singletons. Time point meaning: newly diagnosed, previously untreated cHL patient sample. By magnetic negative selection, CD4+ T cells were purified from thawed PBMCs. Sequenced: CD4+ T cells from blood. These receptor sequences come from a human donor with classical Hodgkin lymphoma.

The chain recombines TRBV19 with TRBJ1-5; 10 bases agree with TRBD1. The germline V gene has CDR1 LNHDA and CDR2 SQIVND (reference sequence). The CDR3 has 16 residues. Trimming at V came to 3 bases and at J to 3 bases, leaving 5 bases not matched to a gene. The CDR3 sequence: CASSIRDRGSNQPQHF. The DNA of the CDR3 is TGTGCCAGTAGTATCCGGGACAGGGGTTCCAATCAGCCCCAGCATTTT.

This clone appeared a single time. This sequence joins TRBV10-2 and TRBJ1-1, with D maybe TRBD1 (6 bases). The CDR3 spans 12 residues. With 5 bases removed from V and 3 bases from J, the gap between germline ends came to 7 bases. Germline CDR1 WSHSY, CDR2 SAAADI. CDR3 amino acids: CASSRGDTEAFF. In DNA form, the CDR3 reads TGCGCCAGCAGTAGGGGGGACACTGAAGCTTTCTTT.

The rearrangement joins TRBV6-5 to TRBJ1-4; maybe TRBD1 (5 bases). V dropped 0 bases and J dropped 4 bases, with 12 bases sitting between them. The CDR3 covers 16 residues. CDR1 is MNHEY, CDR2 SVGAGI, per germline. The CDR3 region is CASSYSPTARNEKLFF. As DNA, the CDR3 is TGTGCCAGCAGTTACTCGCCGACAGCTCGTAATGAAAAACTGTTTTTT.

The chain links TRBV6-6 to TRBJ1-5, with a possible D match to TRBD1 (6 bases). From germline, CDR1 is MNHNY and CDR2 SVGAGI (reference sequence). V was shortened by 1 base and J by 7 bases, with 14 bases between the two germline ends. The CDR3 is 15 residues long. CDR3 in amino acids: CASSYLRGVGQPQHF. The DNA for the CDR3 is TGTGCCAGCAGTTACTTAAGGGGGGTCGGCCAGCCCCAGCATTTT.

The DNA of the CDR3 is TGTGCCAGCAGTGTCCAGGGGGCGCATAGCTATGGCTACACCTTC. Protein sequence: CASSVQGAHSYGYTF. The chain uses TRBV6-1 and TRBJ1-2, with 8 bases aligning to TRBD1. The CDR3 is 15 residues long. The V segment lost 4 bases and the J segment 4 bases; nucleotides outside the gene matches: 8. The germline CDR1 and CDR2 sequences are MNHNS and SASEGT.

V gene TRBV5-1 combines with J gene TRBJ1-5, with D perhaps matching TRBD1 (5 bases). The V end was cut by 5 bases, the J end by 7 bases, with 13 bases between. The CDR3 spans 13 residues. Per germline, CDR1 SGHRS and CDR2 YFSETQ. CDR3 bases: TGCGCCAGCAGTCTGGGGCAGGGCCAGCCCCAGCATTTT. The encoded protein is CASSLGQGQPQHF. Supplemented by reference TRBV5-1 and TRBJ1-5, the full variable domain reads KAGVTQTPRYLIKTRGQQVTLSCSPISGHRSVSWYQQTPGQGLQFLFEYFSETQRNKGNFPGRFSGRQFSNSRSEMNVSTLELGDSALYLCASSLGQGQPQHFGDGTRLSIL.

The chain combines TRBV5-1 with TRBJ1-3; possibly TRBD1 for D (6 bases). The CDR3 is 17 amino acids. Germline assignment: CDR1 SGHRS and CDR2 YFSETQ. V lost 4 bases and J 2 bases, leaving 19 bases between the germline ends. The CDR3 is CASSKWTLDSAGNTIYF. Written as DNA, the CDR3 is TGCGCCAGCAGCAAATGGACGCTGGACAGTGCTGGAAACACCATATATTTT.

This clone was counted once. The CDR3 loop is CASSPDRGNNQPQHF. The CDR3 coding sequence is TGTGCCAGCAGCCCGGACAGGGGTAACAATCAGCCCCAGCATTTT. J is TRBJ1-5 and V is TRBV6-5, with 9 positions matching TRBD1. The CDR3 runs to 15 residues. Germline CDR1 is MNHEY and CDR2 is SVGAGI. The ends lost 6 bases at V and 3 bases at J; junction bases unmatched: 6.

The chain recombines TRBV12-1 with TRBJ2-1; whether TRBD1, the table's D call, matches the DNA was not checked. TRBV12-1 is tagged as a pseudogene. This CDR3 has 18 residues. Here the CDR3 DNA reads TGTGCCAGCAGCTTGGATTGGACAACAGGGTCCGCGTACAATGAGCAGTTCTTC. As protein: CASSLDWTTGSAYNEQFF.

This chain uses TRBV7-3 with TRBJ1-1; a weak D match, TRBD1 (5 bases). The germline V gene encodes CDR1 SGHTA and CDR2 FQGTGA. Trimming took 3 bases from V and 1 from J, leaving 9 bases between them. This CDR3 is built from 14 residues. The CDR3 DNA is TGTGCCAGCAGCTTGGGGGTCGCGAACACTGAAGCTTTCTTT. Amino acids: CASSLGVANTEAFF.

The chain couples TRBV7-9 to TRBJ2-1; D may be TRBD1 (5 bases). The CDR3 is made up of 19 amino acids. The germline gives CDR1 SEHNR, CDR2 FQNEAQ (reference sequence). Trimming removed 2 bases from V and 0 bases from J, with 20 bases in between. DNA for the CDR3: TGTGCCAGCAGCTTAAGGGGTCGGAAGGATACGAGCTCCTACAATGAGCAGTTCTTC. Encoded protein: CASSLRGRKDTSSYNEQFF.

V usage is TRBV27 and J usage is TRBJ1-3; D is undetermined. In germline, CDR1 is MNHEY, CDR2 SMNVEV (reference sequence). The CDR3 extends over 14 amino acids. The V end lost 4 bases, the J end lost 1 base, and 8 bases lay between the germline ends. The chain's CDR3 is CASSSDISGNTIYF. The CDR3 DNA reads TGTGCCAGCAGTTCTGACATATCTGGAAACACCATATATTTT.

The chain's CDR3 is CASSLKVSTDTQYF. Written as DNA, the CDR3 is TGTGCCAGCAGCCTGAAGGTTAGCACAGATACGCAGTATTTT. The chain has TRBV5-5 and TRBJ2-3; D not resolved. The V end lost 4 bases, the J end lost 0 bases, and 9 bases lay between the germline ends. The CDR3 is made up of 14 amino acids. CDR1 is SGHKS, CDR2 YYEKEE, per germline (reference sequence).

This clone was seen once. The chain links TRBV6-1 to TRBJ2-5; 9 bases match TRBD1. The germline V gene encodes CDR1 MNHNS and CDR2 SASEGT. The CDR3 length is 14 residues. J gave up 2 bases and V 6 bases, and 4 bases lay outside the gene matches. CDR3 DNA sequence: TGTGCCAGCAGATGGACAGGGGAACAAGAGACCCAGTACTTC. Its translation is CASRWTGEQETQYF.

This sequence joins TRBV10-3 and TRBJ2-1; 8 nucleotides match TRBD2. This CDR3 is built from 15 residues. Germline V gene data show CDR1 as ENHRY and CDR2 as SYGVKD. With V trimmed by 4 bases and J by 7 bases, 9 bases remained unmatched. The CDR3 reads CAISGESGRGNEQFF. For the CDR3, the DNA is TGTGCCATCAGTGGGGAAAGCGGGAGAGGGAATGAGCAGTTCTTC.

In the case of this clone: Distinct nucleotide sequences in the sample also encode this CDR3. The gene calls are TRBV19 and TRBJ1-1, with D perhaps TRBD1 (5 bases). The V end was cut by 5 bases, the J end by 3 bases, with 10 bases between. The germline V gene encodes CDR1 LNHDA and CDR2 SQIVND (reference sequence). CDR3 size: 13 residues. CDR3 loop: CASSSKGDTEAFF. The CDR3 region has the DNA TGTGCCAGTAGTTCCAAAGGGGACACTGAAGCTTTCTTT.

This rearrangement joins TRBV28 to TRBJ1-4, with D unclear. The ends were cut back, 5 bases at V and 10 bases at J, with 8 bases in the middle. The V gene's germline CDR1 is MDHEN and CDR2 SYDVKM. The CDR3 contains 11 residues. CDR3 residues: CASSKFGKLFF. In DNA, the CDR3 is TGTGCCAGCAGTAAGTTTGGAAAACTGTTTTTT.

The chain employs TRBV20-1 and TRBJ1-1; D is undetermined. Trimming took 1 base from V and 7 from J, leaving 4 bases between them. The germline V gene encodes CDR1 DFQATT and CDR2 SNEGSKA (reference sequence). The CDR3 is 10 amino acids. The CDR3 loop is CSARVHEAFF. DNA for the CDR3: TGCAGTGCTAGAGTCCATGAAGCTTTCTTT.

The DNA for the CDR3 is TGTGCCAGCAGCCACGGGGGCAATGAGCAGTTCTTC. Its translation: CASSHGGNEQFF. V is TRBV11-3 and J is TRBJ2-1; a weak D match, TRBD2 (6 bases). The V end lost 5 bases, the J end lost 6 bases, and 8 bases lay between the germline ends. This CDR3 has 12 residues. Germline V CDR1 and CDR2: SGHNT, YENEEA.

This chain joins TRBV6-1 and TRBJ2-7; D remains unclear. Germline V lookup: CDR1 MNHNS, CDR2 SASEGT. Trimming pared 7 bases from V and 0 bases from J, leaving 10 bases between. This CDR3 region has 13 residues. CDR3 in amino acids: CASINEGSYEQYF. The CDR3 region has the DNA TGTGCCAGCATTAATGAAGGCTCCTACGAGCAGTACTTC.

This rearrangement joins TRBV5-1 to TRBJ1-1; 9 bases map to TRBD1. Germline V gene lookup returns CDR1 SGHRS and CDR2 YFSETQ. This CDR3 is built from 14 residues. V was clipped by 3 bases and J by 5 bases; unmatched bases: 5. The CDR3 sequence: CASSSQGAVTEAFF. The CDR3 coding sequence is TGCGCCAGCAGCTCACAGGGGGCGGTGACTGAAGCTTTCTTT.

The chain combines TRBV7-8 with TRBJ1-1; D is undetermined. The CDR3 is 14 amino acids. CDR1 is SGHVS, CDR2 FQNEAQ, per germline. Between the trimmed V and J ends, which lost 0 bases and 2 bases, there was a span of 7 bases. CDR3 nucleotides: TGTGCCAGCAGCTTAGCGGCGGGAAACACTGAAGCTTTCTTT. This gives the protein CASSLAAGNTEAFF.

The V and J genes are TRBV4-2 and TRBJ2-1; weak D call: TRBD2 (6 bases). This CDR3 has 17 residues. Trimming removed 3 bases from V and 0 bases from J, with 15 bases in between. The germline V gene encodes CDR1 LGHNA and CDR2 YNFKEQ. CDR3 coding DNA: TGTGCCAGCAGCCAGGGACTGGCTGTGAGCTCCTACAATGAGCAGTTCTTC. Its protein is CASSQGLAVSSYNEQFF.

J is TRBJ2-7 and V is TRBV18; the match to TRBD2 covers 7 bases. Germline V lookup: CDR1 KGHSH, CDR2 LQKENI. The junction had 6 bases not matched to a gene; V was cut back by 1 base and J by 6 bases. The CDR3 length is 14 residues. The CDR3 region is CASSPRMIAGEQYV. In DNA, the CDR3 is TGTGCCAGCTCACCACGGATGATAGCGGGCGAGCAGTACGTC.

The J gene is TRBJ1-3, the V gene TRBV5-1; D gene uncertain. V lost 0 bases and J lost 0, with 10 bases in between. The CDR3 runs 16 residues. Germline CDR1 is SGHRS and CDR2 is YFSETQ. Written as DNA, the CDR3 is TGCGCCAGCAGCTTGGTGGCAGCCTTCTCTGGAAACACCATATATTTT. Residues: CASSLVAAFSGNTIYF. The complete variable domain, with remaining parts taken from reference TRBV5-1 and TRBJ1-3, reads KAGVTQTPRYLIKTRGQQVTLSCSPISGHRSVSWYQQTPGQGLQFLFEYFSETQRNKGNFPGRFSGRQFSNSRSEMNVSTLELGDSALYLCASSLVAAFSGNTIYFGEGSWLTVV.

The chain combines TRBV28 with TRBJ1-4; unclear D gene. Germline V CDR1 and CDR2: MDHEN, SYDVKM. The CDR3 covers 13 residues. Trimming removed 7 bases at V and 5 bases at J, with 11 bases between. CDR3 bases: TGTGCCAGCAATCAAGGGCTAAATGAAAAACTGTTTTTT. It yields the protein CASNQGLNEKLFF.